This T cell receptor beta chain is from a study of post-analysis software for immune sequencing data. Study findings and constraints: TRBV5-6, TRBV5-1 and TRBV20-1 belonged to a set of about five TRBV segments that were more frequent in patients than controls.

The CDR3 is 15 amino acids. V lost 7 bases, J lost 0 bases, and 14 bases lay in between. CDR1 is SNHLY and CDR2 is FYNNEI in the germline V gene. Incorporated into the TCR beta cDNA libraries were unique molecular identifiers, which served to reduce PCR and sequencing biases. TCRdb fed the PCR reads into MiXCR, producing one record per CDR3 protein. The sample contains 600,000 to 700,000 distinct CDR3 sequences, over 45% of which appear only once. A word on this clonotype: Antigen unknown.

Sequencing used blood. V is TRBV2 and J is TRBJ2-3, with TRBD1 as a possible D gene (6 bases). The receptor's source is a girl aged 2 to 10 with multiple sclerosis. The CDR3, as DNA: TGTGCCAGCAAGGGGGATACCGCTAGCACAGATACGCAGTATTTT. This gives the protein CASKGDTASTDTQYF.